The clone carrying this T cell receptor (beta chain) was detected many times. Its antigen is currently unknown. This record belongs to a study of T cells in Graves' hyperthyroidism and ophthalmopathy. The V segment lost 7 bases and the J segment 2 bases; nucleotides outside the gene matches: 4. CDR3 length: 14 amino acids. Amplified TCR beta CDR3 regions derived from RNA transcripts. Primed by the HTBI set, a first-round RT-PCR was run on the TCR CDR3. In TCRdb, the multiplex PCR reads were re-called with MiXCR into one record per CDR3 protein. The sample shows about 600,000 distinct CDR3 sequences, more than 13% of them seen only once. Ophthalmopathy cases scored 3 or more on the Clinical Activity Score and 4 or more on NOSPECS grade, with duration below 3 months. Exclusion criteria comprised uncontrolled infection, other autoimmune disease, pregnancy or lactation. Study findings and constraints: Median prediction lead before ophthalmopathy onset was about 6.7 months with the model.

The receptor's source is a woman younger than 35 with Graves' ophthalmopathy. Sequenced sample: blood. The chain couples TRBV12-3 or TRBV12-4 to TRBJ1-5, with 8 positions matching TRBD1. CDR3 residues: CASTLTGGNQPQHF. In DNA, the CDR3 is TGTGCCAGCACCTTGACAGGGGGCAATCAGCCCCAGCATTTT.